This T cell receptor (beta chain) was sequenced for a study of cytomegalovirus exposure and HLA in healthy donors. Looking at the study overall: Drawn from HLA-typed donors, about 85 million unique TCRs were held in an early data release.

With 60 Vbeta and 13 Jbeta primers, the PCR was carried out. Only in-frame clones appear in the TCRdb table, and some are missing; sequencing was by immunoSEQ multiplex PCR. The sample holds 200,000 or so clones, roughly 80% seen once. Germline V lookup: CDR1 MNHNY, CDR2 SVGAGI (reference sequence). The CDR3 covers 15 residues. The J segment lost 4 bases and the V segment lost 5 bases, leaving 5 bases of the junction unmatched. The sequencing sample was made of PBMCs. This TCR came from a woman aged 30 to 39 in good health and CMV-seronegative. V gene TRBV6-6 combines with J gene TRBJ1-2, with 12 bases lining up with TRBD1. This CDR3 reads CASSPGTGGFYGYTF. The CDR3 DNA reads as TGTGCCAGCAGTCCCGGGACAGGGGGCTTCTATGGCTACACCTTC.